The TCR beta chain described here comes from a study of T cells in Graves' hyperthyroidism and ophthalmopathy. The germline V and J ends were trimmed by 5 bases and 7 bases, with 11 bases remaining between them. This CDR3 contains 12 residues. CDR1 is SNHLY, CDR2 FYNNEI, per germline. The source material, RNA transcripts, was used to amplify TCR beta CDR3 regions. First-round RT-PCR with HTBI primers amplified the TCR CDR3 region. In TCRdb, the multiplex PCR reads were re-called with MiXCR into one record per CDR3 protein. The repertoire holds about 740,000 distinct CDR3 sequences, with about 15% as singletons. This clonotype has a count of ten or more.

This clonotype originated in a woman between 18 and 30 years old with Graves' hyperthyroidism. The specimen was blood. The chain employs TRBV2 and TRBJ1-2; D is ambiguous. The CDR3 loop reads CASSPPFIGYTF. Written as DNA, the CDR3 is TGTGCCAGCAGTCCACCATTTATTGGCTACACCTTC.